Listed below are T cell receptor beta chains from one sample, sequenced in a study of blood T cell repertoires in COVID-19. Measured with immunoSEQ multiplex PCR; TCRdb has only the in-frame clones, and not every one. The sample shows around 160,000 clones, roughly 80% of them seen only once. Sequencing was done on a sample of peripheral blood. These receptors were taken from a woman in her 40s with active or convalescent COVID-19. Each CDR3 is given with its conserved first and last residue. The D gene is left open where the match is weak. For some rows the clone size is stated as once, few or many, or as a class when expanded; others skip it.

V	J	D	size	CDR3	DNA
TRBV5-1	TRBJ1-3	-	-	CASSLDNSRAYSGNTIYF	TGCGCCAGCAGCTTGGATAACTCCAGGGCCTACTCTGGAAACACCATATATTTT
TRBV19	TRBJ1-5	-	few	CASTRGVYQPQHF	TGTGCCAGTACTCGGGGAGTCTATCAGCCCCAGCATTTT
TRBV6-4	TRBJ2-2	TRBD2	-	CASLENSGDTGELFF	TGTGCCAGCCTGGAGAATAGCGGGGACACCGGGGAGCTGTTTTTT
TRBV4-1	TRBJ1-1	-	-	CASSQMGGLGNTEAFF	TGCGCCAGCAGCCAGATGGGAGGGTTAGGGAACACTGAAGCTTTCTTT
TRBV28	TRBJ1-1	TRBD1	-	CASSPYHPDRVNTEAFF	TGTGCCAGCAGTCCCTATCACCCTGACAGGGTGAACACTGAAGCTTTCTTT
TRBV3-1/TRBV3-2	TRBJ2-5	TRBD2	-	CASSQDLRTSGGASETQYF	TGTGCCAGCAGCCAAGATCTAAGGACTAGCGGGGGGGCATCAGAGACCCAGTACTTC
TRBV28	TRBJ2-5	-	-	CASSFAGALGETQYF	TGTGCCAGCAGTTTTGCGGGGGCATTAGGAGAGACCCAGTACTTC
TRBV18	TRBJ2-5	-	-	CASSPPGSQETQYF	TGTGCCAGCTCACCACCGGGGAGCCAAGAGACCCAGTACTTC
TRBV11-2	TRBJ2-2	-	few	CASSLTNTGELFF	TGTGCCAGCAGCTTAACAAACACCGGGGAGCTGTTTTTT
TRBV5-1	TRBJ1-3	TRBD1	-	CASSLYGRDGTGLSGNTIYF	TGCGCCAGCAGCTTGTATGGCAGGGACGGGACAGGGTTAAGTGGAAACACCATATATTTT
TRBV6-5	TRBJ2-7	TRBD2	-	CASTKRDGSEQYF	TGTGCCAGCACGAAGCGGGACGGTAGCGAGCAGTACTTC
TRBV7-9	TRBJ1-1	-	-	CASSISGQQNTEAFF	TGTGCCAGCAGCATCAGCGGACAGCAAAACACTGAAGCTTTCTTT
TRBV29-1	TRBJ2-2	TRBD2	-	CSVQKGTSGNTGELFF	TGCAGCGTTCAAAAAGGGACTAGCGGGAACACCGGGGAGCTGTTTTTT
TRBV2	TRBJ1-2	-	-	CASSGLRNNYGYTF	TGTGCCAGCAGTGGACTGAGAAATAACTATGGCTACACCTTC
TRBV5-1	TRBJ1-1	TRBD1	few	CASSFGTGTNTEAFF	TGCGCCAGCAGCTTCGGGACAGGTACGAACACTGAAGCTTTCTTT
TRBV7-2	TRBJ1-2	-	-	CASSPRSTWAYGYTF	TGTGCCAGCAGCCCACGTTCAACTTGGGCCTATGGCTACACCTTC
TRBV6-4	TRBJ1-5	-	-	CARMDGNNQPQHF	TGTGCCAGAATGGACGGGAACAATCAGCCCCAGCATTTT
TRBV7-8	TRBJ1-2	TRBD1	-	CASSPDRGYGYTF	TGTGCCAGCAGCCCGGACAGGGGTTATGGCTACACCTTC
TRBV6-2/TRBV6-3	TRBJ1-1	-	-	CASSHSPRQGVHTEAFF	TGTGCCAGCAGTCACTCCCCCCGCCAGGGTGTGCACACTGAAGCTTTCTTT
TRBV16	TRBJ1-1	-	few	CASSRRQQNTEAFF	TGTGCCAGCAGCCGGAGACAGCAGAACACTGAAGCTTTCTTT
TRBV27	TRBJ2-3	-	-	CASSLTGGGTTDTQYF	TGTGCCAGCAGTTTGACCGGCGGGGGCACCACAGATACGCAGTATTTT
TRBV18	TRBJ1-1	-	-	CASSPGQQNTEAFF	TGTGCCAGCTCTCCGGGACAACAGAACACTGAAGCTTTCTTT
TRBV11-3	TRBJ1-1	-	-	CASSLFSNTEAFF	TGTGCCAGCAGCCTCTTTTCGAACACTGAAGCTTTCTTT
TRBV2	TRBJ1-5	-	-	CASRSGRGYSNQPQHF	TGTGCCAGCAGGTCAGGGCGGGGGTATAGCAATCAGCCCCAGCATTTT
TRBV19	TRBJ2-3	TRBD2	few	CASSDSRGGDTDTQYF	TGTGCCAGTAGTGACTCGCGGGGGGGAGACACAGATACGCAGTATTTT
TRBV5-6	TRBJ1-5	-	-	CASSLGVRGVNQPQHF	TGTGCCAGCAGCTTGGGTGTCAGGGGTGTCAATCAGCCCCAGCATTTT
TRBV9	TRBJ1-2	-	few	CASSTDFNYGYTF	TGTGCCAGCAGCACAGATTTTAACTATGGCTACACCTTC
TRBV5-6	TRBJ1-2	-	-	CASSLGGRHGYTF	TGTGCCAGCAGCTTGGGGGGGCGGCATGGCTACACCTTC